This T cell receptor beta chain was captured in a study of blood T cell repertoires in COVID-19. Participants were placed into cohorts based on the clinical history they reported. The CDR3 contains 13 residues. V lost 2 bases and J 8 bases, leaving 12 bases between the germline ends. Germline CDR1 is KGHSH and CDR2 is LQKENI. Profiled with immunoSEQ multiplex PCR; TCRdb holds only in-frame clones, not every one. The sample has about 150,000 clones, about 80% seen once; the top ten hold under 9.5%. The sequencing sample was made of PBMCs or T cells enriched from blood (not recorded which). The clonotype originates from a man aged 45 to 65 who had recovered from COVID-19. This rearrangement joins TRBV18 to TRBJ1-2, with D possibly being TRBD1 (5 bases). CDR3 sequence: CASSPGHSYGYTF. In nucleotides, the CDR3 is TGTGCCAGCTCACCAGGACATTCTTACGGCTACACCTTC.